This TCR beta chain stems from a study of cytomegalovirus exposure and HLA in healthy donors. About the study: An earlier analysis found some 100 million unique TCR beta sequences from approximately 170 million T cells. Whole-study findings and limits: TRBV6-2, TRBV6-3 and some other V segments were excluded as indistinguishable. After further analysis at a later stage, roughly 15,000 TCR beta sequences were associated with HLA alleles at 0.05 false discovery rate.

This CDR3 comprises 14 residues. J was trimmed by 2 bases and V by 7 bases; bases with no gene match: 7. Germline-derived CDR1 and CDR2 are MNHNY and SVGAGI (reference sequence). The PCR was carried out with 60 Vbeta primers and 13 Jbeta primers. Only in-frame clones appear in the TCRdb table, and some are missing; sequencing was by immunoSEQ multiplex PCR. This repertoire shows 160,000 or so clones, 75% to 90% found once; its top ten account for around 4.1%. About this clone: The antigen remains unidentified.

This chain uses TRBV6-6 with TRBJ1-1; 7 bases match TRBD1. Sequencing was performed on PBMCs. The clonotype comes from a man between 45 and 60 years old in good health and CMV-seropositive. CDR3 sequence reads: CASMLGQTNTEAFF. The CDR3 DNA sequence: TGTGCCAGCATGCTGGGACAGACAAACACTGAAGCTTTCTTT.